The T cell receptor beta chain described here comes from a study of T cell clonotyping in hematopoietic cell transplantation. Study-wide background: Recipients' pretransplant samples followed cytoreduction.

Germline-derived CDR1 and CDR2 are MNHNY and SVGAGI (reference sequence). V lost 5 bases to trimming and J lost 0 bases, with 5 bases between them. This CDR3 is built from 13 residues. The time point denotes: recipient sample about 28 days before transplant, after cytoreduction. Details on this clone: The antigen is not known.

Study conclusions and caveats: After transplant, recipient diversity fell while pathologically expanded clonotypes grew through day 180.

Sequencing used immunoSEQ multiplex PCR; TCRdb keeps in-frame clones, though not all of them. The table lists tens of thousands of clones, about 93% of them singletons. The rearrangement joins TRBV6-6 to TRBJ1-5, with no clear D. The clonotype originates from a man aged 45 to 65 with acute myeloid leukemia. Some clones in this sample may be carry-over from other donors' samples. The specimen comprised peripheral blood mononuclear cells, sampled before stem cell transplant. CDR3 in amino acids: CASSGYSNQPQHF. The DNA of the CDR3 is TGTGCCAGCAGTGGATATAGCAATCAGCCCCAGCATTTT.